The clone carrying this T cell receptor (beta chain) was seen at least ten times. Its specificity is not known. Amplification targeted TCR beta CDR3 regions from RNA transcripts. TCR CDR3 underwent first-round RT-PCR with the HTBI primer set. TCRdb re-analysed the multiplex PCR reads in MiXCR, keeping a single row per CDR3 protein. The profile shows hundreds of thousands of distinct CDR3 sequences, 11% to 15% of them singletons. The data were obtained in a study of T cells in Graves' hyperthyroidism and ophthalmopathy. Study results and caveats: Researchers found most expanded thyroid clonotypes above 0.001 in blood as well.

Thyroid ultrasound and orbital computed tomography, with clinical symptoms and serum thyroxine and TRAb, informed diagnoses. PBMCs were derived from about 10 ml fresh peripheral blood. This CDR3 region has 16 residues. CDR1 KGHDR and CDR2 SFDVKD come from the germline V gene. V was trimmed by 3 bases and J by 2 bases, leaving 16 bases between them. The chain combines TRBV24-1 with TRBJ2-7, with D unclear. This clonotype was obtained from a man aged 50-60 years with Graves' ophthalmopathy. Sequenced material: blood. The CDR3 coding sequence is TGTGCCACCAGTGATGCGACAAGAGGATCACCCTACGAGCAGTACTTC. Translating it yields CATSDATRGSPYEQYF.